The 8 T cell receptor beta chains below were found in one sample sequenced in a study of technical replicates of blood from several donors. Assay: immunoSEQ multiplex PCR; the TCRdb copy retains only in-frame clones and omits some. The sample includes approximately 82,000 clones, nearly 96% of them seen just once. The sample consisted of T cells isolated from PBMCs. The receptors stem from a human donor in good health.

The chain combines TRBV19 with TRBJ1-1, with D tentatively TRBD1 (6 bases). CDR1 and CDR2 (germline): LNHDA, SQIVND (reference sequence). The V gene lost 7 bases and the J gene lost 10 bases, with 22 bases spanning the gap. The CDR3 covers 14 residues. CDR3 nucleotide sequence: TGTGCCAGTAACCAAAAACCAGGGGTAGTTTTAGCTTTCTTT. This gives the protein CASNQKPGVVLAFF.

The chain is built from TRBV7-8 and TRBJ1-1; 9 bases are a match to TRBD1. The CDR3 is made up of 16 amino acids. Germline V gene lookup returns CDR1 SGHVS and CDR2 FQNEAQ. With 3 bases clipped from V and 0 bases from J, the junction kept 5 bases outside the gene matches. As DNA, the CDR3 is TGTGCCAGCAGCTTCCAGACAGGGGGTTTGAACACTGAAGCTTTCTTT. It specifies CASSFQTGGLNTEAFF.

The chain is built from TRBV6-1 and TRBJ1-2; D remains unclear. Trimming left V 6 bases short and J 4 bases short, with 12 bases between. In germline, CDR1 is MNHNS, CDR2 SASEGT. The CDR3 spans 13 residues. CDR3 protein: CASSRTAVYGYTF. The CDR3 coding sequence is TGTGCCAGCAGCCGAACGGCGGTCTATGGCTACACCTTC.

This rearrangement joins TRBV5-4 to TRBJ2-3, with 7 positions matching TRBD2. This CDR3 has 15 amino acids. CDR1 is SGHNT and CDR2 is YYREEE in the germline V gene (reference sequence). The V segment lost 0 bases and the J segment 2 bases; nucleotides outside the gene matches: 3. This chain's CDR3 is CASSLGGRDTDTQYF. The CDR3 coding sequence is TGTGCCAGCAGCTTGGGTGGGAGGGACACAGATACGCAGTATTTT.

The chain joins TRBV2 to TRBJ1-4, with D possibly being TRBD1 (6 bases). Germline CDR1 and CDR2: SNHLY and FYNNEI. Trimming stripped 7 bases from V and 4 bases from J, with 19 bases between. CDR3 size: 16 residues. The CDR3 region is CASTPVRQAYNEKLFF. CDR3 nucleotides: TGTGCCAGCACCCCGGTTAGACAGGCATATAATGAAAAACTGTTTTTT. The full variable domain, completed using reference TRBV2 and TRBJ1-4, is EPEVTQTPSHQVTQMGQEVILRCVPISNHLYFYWYRQILGQKVEFLVSFYNNEISEKSEIFDDQFSVERPDGSNFTLKIRSTKLEDSAMYFCASTPVRQAYNEKLFFGSGTQLSVL.

V and J are TRBV7-3 and TRBJ2-1, with 12 bases aligning to TRBD2. V was pared by 2 bases and J by 8 bases, with 4 bases of the junction left unmatched. This CDR3 comprises 15 residues. Germline CDR1 is SGHTA and CDR2 is FQGTGA. This chain's CDR3 is CASSLGLAGRDEQFF. The CDR3 DNA sequence: TGTGCCAGCAGCTTAGGACTAGCGGGACGGGATGAGCAGTTCTTC.

This clone was detected only once. The V and J genes are TRBV5-1 and TRBJ2-7; a possible D gene is TRBD2 (5 bases). Germline CDR1 SGHRS, CDR2 YFSETQ. The CDR3 covers 14 residues. V was trimmed by 1 base and J by 4 bases, leaving 12 bases between them. The CDR3 DNA sequence: TGCGCCAGCAGCTTGTACGGGGAAGGGTACGAGCAGTACTTC. As protein: CASSLYGEGYEQYF.

The V and J genes are TRBV5-1 and TRBJ1-1; D is ambiguous. V was pared by 5 bases and J by 3 bases, with 14 bases between. In germline, CDR1 is SGHRS, CDR2 YFSETQ. The CDR3 runs 14 residues. CDR3 amino acids: CASRYPGMDTEAFF. CDR3 coding DNA: TGCGCCAGCAGATACCCGGGAATGGACACTGAAGCTTTCTTT.